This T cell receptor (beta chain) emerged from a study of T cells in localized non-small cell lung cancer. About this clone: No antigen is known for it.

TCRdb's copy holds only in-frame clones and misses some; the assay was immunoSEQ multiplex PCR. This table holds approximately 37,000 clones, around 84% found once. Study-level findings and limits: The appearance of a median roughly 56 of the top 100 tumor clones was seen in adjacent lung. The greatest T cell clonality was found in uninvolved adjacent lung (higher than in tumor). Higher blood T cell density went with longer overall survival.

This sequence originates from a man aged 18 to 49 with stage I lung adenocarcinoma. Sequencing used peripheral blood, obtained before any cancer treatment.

The CDR3 region has the DNA TGTGCCAGCAGCCTGTTTCAAACAGGTGCCTATGGCTACACCTTC. Amino acid sequence: CASSLFQTGAYGYTF. This chain joins TRBV4-2 and TRBJ1-2, with a possible D match to TRBD1 (5 bases). Germline CDR1 is LGHNA and CDR2 is YNFKEQ. The ends were cut back, 4 bases at V and 4 bases at J, with 16 bases in the middle. CDR3 size: 15 residues.